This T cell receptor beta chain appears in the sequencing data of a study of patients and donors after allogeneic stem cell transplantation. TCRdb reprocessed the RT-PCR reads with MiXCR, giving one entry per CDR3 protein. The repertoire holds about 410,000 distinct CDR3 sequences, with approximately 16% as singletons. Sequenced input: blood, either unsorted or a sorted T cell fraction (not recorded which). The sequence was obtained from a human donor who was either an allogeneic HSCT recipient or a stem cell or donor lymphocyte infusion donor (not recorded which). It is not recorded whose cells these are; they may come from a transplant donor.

CDR3 protein: CASSEQGEKLFF. In DNA form, the CDR3 reads TGTGCCAGCAGTGAACAGGGAGAGAAACTGTTTTTT. The chain links TRBV2 to TRBJ1-4; D is perhaps TRBD1 (5 bases). This CDR3 region has 12 residues. In germline, CDR1 is SNHLY, CDR2 FYNNEI. Trimming cost V 2 bases and J 11 bases, with 9 bases left between them.